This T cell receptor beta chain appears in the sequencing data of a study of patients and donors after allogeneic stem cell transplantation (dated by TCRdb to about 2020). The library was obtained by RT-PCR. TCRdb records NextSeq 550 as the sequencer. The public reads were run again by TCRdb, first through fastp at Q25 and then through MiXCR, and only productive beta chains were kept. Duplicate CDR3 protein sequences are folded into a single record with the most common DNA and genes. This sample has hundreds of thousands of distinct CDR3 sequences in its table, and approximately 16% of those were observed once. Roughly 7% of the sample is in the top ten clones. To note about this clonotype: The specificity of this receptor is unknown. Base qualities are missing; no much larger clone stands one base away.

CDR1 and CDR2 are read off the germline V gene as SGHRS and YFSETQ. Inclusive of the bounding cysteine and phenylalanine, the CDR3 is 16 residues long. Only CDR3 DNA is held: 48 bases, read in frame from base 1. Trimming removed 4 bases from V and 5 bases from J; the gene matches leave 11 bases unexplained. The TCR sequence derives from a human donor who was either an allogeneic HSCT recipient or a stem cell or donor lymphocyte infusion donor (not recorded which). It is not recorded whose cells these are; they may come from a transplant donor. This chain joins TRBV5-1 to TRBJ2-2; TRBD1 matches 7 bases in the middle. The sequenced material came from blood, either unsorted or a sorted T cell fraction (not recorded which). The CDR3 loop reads CASSLRSPGGTGELFF. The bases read TGCGCCAGCAGCCTCCGGTCCCCAGGGGGAACCGGGGAGCTGTTTTTT. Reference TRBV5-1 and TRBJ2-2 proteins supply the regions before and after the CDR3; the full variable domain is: KAGVTQTPRYLIKTRGQQVTLSCSPISGHRSVSWYQQTPGQGLQFLFEYFSETQRNKGNFPGRFSGRQFSNSRSEMNVSTLELGDSALYLCASSLRSPGGTGELFFGEGSRLTVL.